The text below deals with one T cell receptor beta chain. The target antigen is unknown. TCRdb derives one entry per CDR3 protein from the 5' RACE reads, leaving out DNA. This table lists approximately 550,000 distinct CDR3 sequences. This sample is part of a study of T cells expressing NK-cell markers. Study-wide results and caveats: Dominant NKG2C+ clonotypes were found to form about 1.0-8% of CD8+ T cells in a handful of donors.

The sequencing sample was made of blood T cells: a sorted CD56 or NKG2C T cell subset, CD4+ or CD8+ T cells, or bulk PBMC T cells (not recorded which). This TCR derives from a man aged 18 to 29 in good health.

The CDR3 loop is CASTPGGAGGYNEQFF. The chain recombines TRBV12-3 or TRBV12-4 with TRBJ2-1; TCRdb's assignment of TRBD1 cannot be checked, as there is no DNA. CDR3 length equals 16 residues.